These 18 T cell receptor beta chains were sequenced from one sample in a study of T cells and Merkel cell carcinoma outcomes. Sequencing used immunoSEQ multiplex PCR; TCRdb keeps in-frame clones, though not all of them. Among about 15,000 clones, 81% were seen once, and the ten largest hold more than 7%. The material sequenced was tumor tissue from Merkel cell carcinoma. The receptors stem from a human donor with Merkel cell carcinoma.

V gene TRBV7-3 combines with J gene TRBJ2-3, with a possible D match to TRBD2 (7 bases). The CDR3 totals 14 residues. The V end was cut by 5 bases, the J end by 2 bases, with 11 bases between. Germline assignment: CDR1 SGHTA and CDR2 FQGTGA. DNA for the CDR3: TGTGCCAGCAGCCCAGCGGGACACACAGATACGCAGTATTTT. Translation: CASSPAGHTDTQYF.

The rearrangement links TRBV4-1 to TRBJ2-3, with D perhaps matching TRBD1 (6 bases). CDR1 and CDR2 (germline): MGHRA, YSYEKL. This CDR3 spans 15 amino acids. V gave up 0 bases and J gave up 5 bases, with 12 bases separating them. CDR3 loop: CASSQEVRGLDTQYF. DNA for the CDR3: TGCGCCAGCAGCCAAGAAGTCAGGGGCTTAGATACGCAGTATTTT.

The rearrangement uses TRBV11-1 and TRBJ2-7; a possible D gene is TRBD2 (6 bases). The CDR3 is 13 residues long. V was shortened by 2 bases and J by 3 bases, with 8 bases between the two germline ends. Germline assignment: CDR1 SGHAT and CDR2 FQDESV (reference sequence). In DNA, the CDR3 is TGTGCCAGCAGCTTAATGGGAGGCTACGAGCAGTACTTC. It encodes CASSLMGGYEQYF.

This chain joins TRBV18 and TRBJ1-6, with 7 positions matching TRBD1. The CDR3 covers 14 residues. Looked up from germline, CDR1 is KGHSH and CDR2 is LQKENI. J was trimmed by 9 bases and V by 6 bases; bases with no gene match: 8. CDR3 amino acids: CASSGTGVGSPLHF. DNA for the CDR3: TGTGCCAGCTCGGGTACAGGGGTTGGTTCACCCCTCCACTTT.

This clone appeared a few times. The genes are TRBV28 and TRBJ1-5, with 7 bases fitting TRBD1. Germline CDR1 is MDHEN and CDR2 is SYDVKM. J gave up 3 bases and V 4 bases, and 3 bases lay outside the gene matches. The CDR3 runs 14 residues. The CDR3 coding sequence is TGTGCCAGCAGTTCGGGACAGCTCAATCAGCCCCAGCATTTT. Its translation: CASSSGQLNQPQHF.

The rearrangement uses TRBV29-1 and TRBJ1-2; no firm D call. Trimming took 6 bases from V and 0 from J, leaving 8 bases between them. The length of the CDR3 is 12 residues. CDR1 is SQVTM and CDR2 is ANQGSEA in the germline V gene. CDR3 bases: TGCAGCGTCCTGGGCACTAACTATGGCTACACCTTC. Translated, it gives CSVLGTNYGYTF.

The V and J genes are TRBV4-2 and TRBJ2-7, with 7 bases matching TRBD2. V lost 3 bases to trimming and J lost 4 bases; unmatched junction nucleotides: 9. This CDR3 is 15 amino acids long. Germline V CDR1 and CDR2: LGHNA, YNFKEQ. CDR3 nucleotide sequence: TGTGCCAGCAGCCAGGAGGGGACTATACCTTACGAGCAGTACTTC. Residues: CASSQEGTIPYEQYF.

The gene calls are TRBV4-2 and TRBJ2-3; 12 bases fit TRBD2. The CDR3 extends over 15 amino acids. After removal of 6 bases from V and 3 bases from J, the junction contained 4 bases not matched to a gene. Germline loops: CDR1 LGHNA, CDR2 YNFKEQ. The CDR3 DNA is TGTGCCAGCAGGACCGGGACTAGCGGGACAGATACGCAGTATTTT. Translated, it gives CASRTGTSGTDTQYF.

The rearrangement uses TRBV7-8 and TRBJ1-4; maybe TRBD1 (6 bases). CDR1 and CDR2 from the germline V gene are SGHVS and FQNEAQ. This CDR3 contains 13 residues. Trimming pared 6 bases from V and 11 bases from J, leaving 16 bases between. The CDR3 reads CASRNGGGHKLFF. In nucleotides, the CDR3 is TGTGCCAGCAGAAATGGGGGGGGGCATAAACTGTTTTTT.

In this sample, this clone turned up a few times. The chain employs TRBV7-9 and TRBJ2-1; D not certain. Trimming took off 0 bases at V and 3 bases at J, with 15 bases between the two ends. Germline lookup yields CDR1 SEHNR and CDR2 FQNEAQ (reference sequence). The CDR3 is 17 amino acids. The CDR3: CASSLAGLRGSYNEQFF. The CDR3 region has the DNA TGTGCCAGCAGCTTAGCAGGTTTAAGAGGTAGCTACAATGAGCAGTTCTTC.

This clone is termed medium-sized (0.01 to 0.1%). The chain combines TRBV18 with TRBJ2-1; 7 bases are a match to TRBD1. The CDR3 is 16 residues long. V dropped 0 bases and J dropped 0; count of bases not matched to a gene: 2. Looked up from germline, CDR1 is KGHSH and CDR2 is LQKENI. The CDR3 nucleotides read TGTGCCAGCTCACCACCGTCAGGGGGCTCCTACAATGAGCAGTTCTTC. It codes for CASSPPSGGSYNEQFF.

V gene TRBV21-1 combines with J gene TRBJ1-1; no check of the table's D call, TRBD1, against the DNA was made. TRBV21-1 is listed as a pseudogene. This CDR3 contains 15 residues. The chain's CDR3 is CASIGQGRSHTEAFF. The CDR3 region has the DNA TGTGCCAGCATCGGACAGGGTCGGTCGCACACTGAAGCTTTCTTT.

This chain connects TRBV9 to TRBJ2-3; TRBD2 might be the D (6 bases). The V end was cut by 2 bases, the J end by 1 base, with 14 bases between. CDR1 and CDR2 from the germline V gene are SGDLS and YYNGEE. This CDR3 spans 16 amino acids. The CDR3 here is CASSVGPGLGTDTQYF. The CDR3 region has the DNA TGTGCCAGCAGCGTTGGCCCGGGACTCGGCACAGATACGCAGTATTTT.

The chain has TRBV5-1 and TRBJ1-1; D remains ambiguous. Trimming pared 0 bases from V and 2 bases from J, leaving 5 bases between. This CDR3 is built from 13 residues. CDR1 and CDR2 (germline): SGHRS, YFSETQ. CDR3 sequence reads: CASSLGVNTEAFF. CDR3 in DNA: TGCGCCAGCAGCTTGGGGGTTAACACTGAAGCTTTCTTT.

This clone was detected only once. The chain links TRBV7-9 to TRBJ1-5, with D unresolved. Trimming left V 5 bases short and J 1 base short, with 12 bases between. Per the germline V gene, CDR1 is SEHNR and CDR2 is FQNEAQ (reference sequence). This CDR3 has 15 amino acids. The CDR3 is CASSRAGGSNQPQHF. The DNA for the CDR3 is TGTGCCAGCAGCCGAGCGGGCGGAAGCAATCAGCCCCAGCATTTT.

The chain couples TRBV5-6 to TRBJ1-1; D is unclear. The CDR3 loop spans 13 amino acids. Per germline, CDR1 SGHDT and CDR2 YYEEEE. V lost 2 bases to trimming and J lost 2 bases, with 7 bases between them. CDR3 region: CASSFGLNTEAFF. The CDR3 DNA reads as TGTGCCAGCAGCTTTGGGCTCAACACTGAAGCTTTCTTT.

The chain uses TRBV29-1 and TRBJ1-1; no firm D call. The V gene's germline CDR1 is SQVTM and CDR2 ANQGSEA. V lost 6 bases to trimming and J lost 1 base, with 21 bases between them. The length of the CDR3 is 16 residues. The CDR3 reads CSVGGPQARRNTEAFF. The CDR3 coding sequence is TGCAGCGTCGGAGGCCCCCAGGCCCGGCGGAACACTGAAGCTTTCTTT. Full variable domain (rest looked up from reference TRBV29-1 and TRBJ1-1): SAVISQKPSRDICQRGTSLTIQCQVDSQVTMMFWYRQQPGQSLTLIATANQGSEATYESGFVIDKFPISRPNLTFSTLTVSNMSPEDSSIYLCSVGGPQARRNTEAFFGQGTRLTVV.

The V gene is TRBV28, the J gene TRBJ1-1, with D maybe TRBD1 (6 bases). The CDR3 has 15 amino acids. Germline assignment: CDR1 MDHEN and CDR2 SYDVKM. V lost 0 bases and J lost 6, with 14 bases in between. The CDR3 sequence is CASSLWEQGGSEAFF. CDR3 nucleotides: TGTGCCAGCAGTTTATGGGAACAGGGTGGGTCTGAAGCTTTCTTT. The whole variable domain, remainder taken from reference TRBV28 and TRBJ1-1, is DVKVTQSSRYLVKRTGEKVFLECVQDMDHENMFWYRQDPGLGLRLIYFSYDVKMKEKGDIPEGYSVSREKKERFSLILESASTNQTSMYLCASSLWEQGGSEAFFGQGTRLTVV.